The T cell receptor beta chain under discussion was sequenced for a study of blood T cell repertoires in COVID-19. V dropped 4 bases and J dropped 9; count of bases not matched to a gene: 9. Looked up from germline, CDR1 is SGHRS and CDR2 is YFSETQ. The CDR3 extends over 14 amino acids. In the original analysis: Reference gene primer amplification in the assay estimated nucleated cell counts. The data were produced by immunoSEQ multiplex PCR, yet TCRdb's version contains in-frame clones alone and is incomplete. V, J and clone size were drawn from that table, and D and trimming were deduced from the DNA. The table records roughly 410,000 clones, about 89% of them present only once.

The receptor was isolated from a woman aged 60-70 years with COVID-19, enrolled during active disease. V gene TRBV5-1 combines with J gene TRBJ2-1; 8 nucleotides line up with TRBD2. Source material: peripheral blood. CDR3: CASSIGTRHGEQFF. CDR3 nucleotides: TGCGCCAGCAGCATCGGGACTAGACACGGTGAGCAGTTCTTC.